A selection of T cell receptor beta chains follows, all from one sample in a study of blood T cell repertoires in COVID-19. The table came from immunoSEQ multiplex PCR; TCRdb's copy has only in-frame clones and leaves some out. The table lists 25,000 or so clones, 85% to 95% of them singletons. Sequenced material: peripheral blood. The origin of the receptors is a woman in her forties or fifties with active COVID-19. CDR3s include the opening cysteine and the closing phenylalanine or tryptophan. Fields, in order: clone size, V gene, CDR3 length, J gene, D gene, CDR3 protein, CDR3 DNA. A D gene is named only where the DNA matches it firmly. The size of a clone is reported for some rows only, either as once, few or many, or as a class for expanded clones.

clone_size: .; v_call: TRBV28; cdr3_length: 19; j_call: TRBJ2-5; d_call: TRBD1; cdr3_aa: CASSSGTGTLRGYLETQYF; cdr3_nt: TGTGCCAGCAGTTCCGGGACAGGGACTCTTCGGGGATACCTGGAGACCCAGTACTTC
clone_size: .; v_call: TRBV29-1; cdr3_length: 13; j_call: TRBJ1-3; d_call: .; cdr3_aa: CSVVQGFLNTIYF; cdr3_nt: TGCAGCGTTGTGCAGGGTTTCTTAAACACCATATATTTT
clone_size: .; v_call: TRBV29-1; cdr3_length: 19; j_call: TRBJ2-5; d_call: TRBD1; cdr3_aa: CSVGNFRVQGAIEKETQYF; cdr3_nt: TGCAGCGTTGGTAATTTTAGAGTCCAGGGGGCAATCGAGAAGGAGACCCAGTACTTC
clone_size: .; v_call: TRBV7-9; cdr3_length: 16; j_call: TRBJ2-2; d_call: TRBD2; cdr3_aa: CASSHRLAKGIGELFF; cdr3_nt: TGTGCCAGCAGCCACCGACTAGCAAAGGGGATCGGGGAGCTGTTTTTT
clone_size: .; v_call: TRBV12-1; cdr3_length: 12; j_call: TRBJ2-7; d_call: .; cdr3_aa: CASSFKRYEQYF; cdr3_nt: TGTGCCAGCAGCTTTAAACGGTACGAGCAGTACTTC
clone_size: .; v_call: TRBV9; cdr3_length: 15; j_call: TRBJ2-1; d_call: .; cdr3_aa: CASSPRGSSYNEQFF; cdr3_nt: TGTGCCAGCAGCCCTAGGGGGAGCTCCTACAATGAGCAGTTCTTC
clone_size: .; v_call: TRBV3-1/TRBV3-2; cdr3_length: 13; j_call: TRBJ1-1; d_call: .; cdr3_aa: CASSQRSGTEAFF; cdr3_nt: TGTGCCAGCAGCCAAAGGTCCGGGACTGAAGCTTTCTTT
clone_size: .; v_call: TRBV5-4; cdr3_length: 15; j_call: TRBJ2-5; d_call: .; cdr3_aa: CASSEPTGQKETQYF; cdr3_nt: TGTGCCAGCAGCGAACCTACCGGACAGAAAGAGACCCAGTACTTC
clone_size: .; v_call: TRBV12-3/TRBV12-4; cdr3_length: 12; j_call: TRBJ1-5; d_call: .; cdr3_aa: CASSEGVQPQHF; cdr3_nt: TGTGCCAGCTCCGAGGGTGTTCAGCCCCAGCATTTT
clone_size: .; v_call: TRBV18; cdr3_length: 13; j_call: TRBJ1-5; d_call: .; cdr3_aa: CASSPAGNQPQHF; cdr3_nt: TGTGCCAGCTCACCGGCAGGTAACCAGCCCCAGCATTTT
clone_size: .; v_call: TRBV7-9; cdr3_length: 13; j_call: TRBJ2-3; d_call: TRBD2; cdr3_aa: CASSLELAGGQYF; cdr3_nt: TGTGCCAGCAGCTTAGAACTAGCGGGGGGGCAGTATTTT
clone_size: .; v_call: TRBV4-2; cdr3_length: 13; j_call: TRBJ1-2; d_call: .; cdr3_aa: CASSQQGWYGYTF; cdr3_nt: TGTGCCAGCAGCCAACAGGGTTGGTATGGCTACACCTTC
clone_size: .; v_call: TRBV7-8; cdr3_length: 18; j_call: TRBJ2-5; d_call: TRBD2; cdr3_aa: CASSSPARWVAGVETQYF; cdr3_nt: TGTGCCAGCAGCTCACCTGCCCGATGGGTAGCGGGAGTGGAGACCCAGTACTTC
clone_size: .; v_call: TRBV11-2; cdr3_length: 16; j_call: TRBJ1-2; d_call: TRBD1; cdr3_aa: CASSLDPGQGRNGYTF; cdr3_nt: TGTGCCAGCAGCTTGGACCCGGGACAGGGTCGTAATGGCTACACCTTC
clone_size: .; v_call: TRBV6-2/TRBV6-3; cdr3_length: 16; j_call: TRBJ2-3; d_call: TRBD2; cdr3_aa: CASSYSLAGGTDTQYF; cdr3_nt: TGTGCCAGCAGTTACTCACTAGCGGGGGGCACAGATACGCAGTATTTT
clone_size: .; v_call: TRBV16; cdr3_length: 14; j_call: TRBJ2-1; d_call: .; cdr3_aa: CASSRLTGYNEQFF; cdr3_nt: TGTGCCAGCAGCCGACTCACAGGGTACAATGAGCAGTTCTTC
clone_size: .; v_call: TRBV7-8; cdr3_length: 14; j_call: TRBJ1-1; d_call: .; cdr3_aa: CASSPLQGWTEAFF; cdr3_nt: TGTGCCAGCAGCCCACTACAGGGTTGGACTGAAGCTTTCTTT
clone_size: once; v_call: TRBV10-3; cdr3_length: 12; j_call: TRBJ2-2; d_call: TRBD1; cdr3_aa: CAAGTGNGELFF; cdr3_nt: TGTGCCGCGGGGACAGGAAACGGGGAGCTGTTTTTT
clone_size: .; v_call: TRBV2; cdr3_length: 14; j_call: TRBJ1-2; d_call: .; cdr3_aa: CAGSESKGDYGYTF; cdr3_nt: TGTGCCGGCAGTGAGTCGAAGGGAGACTATGGCTACACCTTC
clone_size: .; v_call: TRBV11-2; cdr3_length: 15; j_call: TRBJ1-4; d_call: TRBD1; cdr3_aa: CASSLSGTGSEKLFF; cdr3_nt: TGTGCCAGCAGCTTGTCCGGGACAGGGTCTGAAAAACTGTTTTTT
clone_size: .; v_call: TRBV19; cdr3_length: 14; j_call: TRBJ1-1; d_call: .; cdr3_aa: CASSTATGNTEAFF; cdr3_nt: TGTGCCAGTAGTACGGCCACAGGTAACACTGAAGCTTTCTTT
clone_size: .; v_call: TRBV28; cdr3_length: 14; j_call: TRBJ1-3; d_call: .; cdr3_aa: CASSLRRIGDTIYF; cdr3_nt: TGTGCCAGCAGTTTGAGGAGGATTGGAGACACCATATATTTT
clone_size: .; v_call: TRBV27; cdr3_length: 17; j_call: TRBJ2-7; d_call: .; cdr3_aa: CASSLALSDSSSYEQYF; cdr3_nt: TGTGCCAGCAGTTTAGCACTATCCGATAGTAGCTCCTACGAGCAGTACTTC
clone_size: .; v_call: TRBV5-1; cdr3_length: 14; j_call: TRBJ2-3; d_call: TRBD2; cdr3_aa: CASSLGTSSDTQYF; cdr3_nt: TGCGCCAGCAGCTTGGGGACTAGCTCAGATACGCAGTATTTT
clone_size: .; v_call: TRBV3-1/TRBV3-2; cdr3_length: 14; j_call: TRBJ1-3; d_call: .; cdr3_aa: CASSQGGIGNTIYF; cdr3_nt: TGTGCCAGCAGCCAGGGGGGAATTGGAAACACCATATATTTT
clone_size: .; v_call: TRBV20-1; cdr3_length: 14; j_call: TRBJ2-5; d_call: .; cdr3_aa: CSANDGLTQETQYF; cdr3_nt: TGCAGTGCTAATGACGGACTGACACAAGAGACCCAGTACTTC
clone_size: .; v_call: TRBV7-2; cdr3_length: 17; j_call: TRBJ1-5; d_call: .; cdr3_aa: CASSLVSGRFLNQPQHF; cdr3_nt: TGTGCCAGCAGCTTAGTAAGCGGCAGGTTCCTAAATCAGCCCCAGCATTTT
clone_size: .; v_call: TRBV11-2; cdr3_length: 12; j_call: TRBJ1-1; d_call: .; cdr3_aa: CASSLIRGEAFF; cdr3_nt: TGTGCCAGCAGCTTAATTAGGGGTGAAGCTTTCTTT
clone_size: once; v_call: TRBV6-5; cdr3_length: 14; j_call: TRBJ2-2; d_call: .; cdr3_aa: CASRSGGNTGELFF; cdr3_nt: TGTGCCAGCCGGAGCGGAGGTAACACCGGGGAGCTGTTTTTT
clone_size: .; v_call: TRBV18; cdr3_length: 15; j_call: TRBJ1-3; d_call: .; cdr3_aa: CASSPPGAAGNTIYF; cdr3_nt: TGTGCCAGCTCACCACCGGGGGCGGCTGGAAACACCATATATTTT
clone_size: .; v_call: TRBV18; cdr3_length: 16; j_call: TRBJ2-7; d_call: .; cdr3_aa: CASSPQPGLSSYEQYF; cdr3_nt: TGTGCCAGCTCACCACAGCCAGGCCTGAGCTCCTACGAGCAGTACTTC
clone_size: .; v_call: TRBV10-3; cdr3_length: 15; j_call: TRBJ1-1; d_call: .; cdr3_aa: CAISDGRGGRTEAFF; cdr3_nt: TGTGCCATCAGTGACGGGAGGGGCGGGAGAACTGAAGCTTTCTTT
clone_size: .; v_call: TRBV2; cdr3_length: 14; j_call: TRBJ2-4; d_call: .; cdr3_aa: CASSRRQTKNIQYF; cdr3_nt: TGTGCCAGCAGTCGGCGGCAAACCAAAAACATTCAGTACTTC
clone_size: .; v_call: TRBV19; cdr3_length: 16; j_call: TRBJ2-7; d_call: TRBD1; cdr3_aa: CASSPDSGTGGREQYF; cdr3_nt: TGTGCCAGTAGTCCGGATTCCGGGACAGGGGGGCGGGAGCAGTACTTC
clone_size: few; v_call: TRBV13; cdr3_length: 14; j_call: TRBJ2-7; d_call: TRBD1; cdr3_aa: CASNNRGPGGEQYF; cdr3_nt: TGTGCCAGCAATAACAGGGGGCCCGGTGGCGAGCAGTACTTC
clone_size: .; v_call: TRBV12-3/TRBV12-4; cdr3_length: 13; j_call: TRBJ2-1; d_call: TRBD1; cdr3_aa: CASSFAPGQKQFF; cdr3_nt: TGTGCCAGCAGTTTCGCGCCGGGACAGAAGCAGTTCTTC
clone_size: .; v_call: TRBV5-1; cdr3_length: 14; j_call: TRBJ2-7; d_call: .; cdr3_aa: CASRVTTGSYEQYF; cdr3_nt: TGCGCCAGTAGGGTGACCACAGGGTCCTACGAGCAGTACTTC
clone_size: .; v_call: TRBV6-5; cdr3_length: 11; j_call: TRBJ2-7; d_call: TRBD2; cdr3_aa: CASSTGGEQYF; cdr3_nt: TGTGCCAGCAGTACGGGGGGGGAGCAGTACTTC
clone_size: once; v_call: TRBV29-1; cdr3_length: 13; j_call: TRBJ2-3; d_call: TRBD2; cdr3_aa: CSVDSLAGDTQYF; cdr3_nt: TGCAGCGTCGACTCTCTAGCGGGAGATACGCAGTATTTT
clone_size: .; v_call: TRBV27; cdr3_length: 15; j_call: TRBJ1-4; d_call: TRBD1; cdr3_aa: CASSLRPGQEEKLFF; cdr3_nt: TGTGCCAGCAGTTTAAGACCGGGACAGGAAGAAAAACTGTTTTTT
clone_size: .; v_call: TRBV11-2; cdr3_length: 16; j_call: TRBJ2-5; d_call: TRBD1; cdr3_aa: CASSRSRDRGQETQYF; cdr3_nt: TGTGCCAGCAGTCGCAGCCGGGACAGGGGCCAAGAGACCCAGTACTTC
clone_size: .; v_call: TRBV10-3; cdr3_length: 18; j_call: TRBJ2-2; d_call: TRBD2; cdr3_aa: CAITPGSSGRGRAGELFF; cdr3_nt: TGTGCCATCACCCCGGGATCTAGCGGGAGAGGGAGGGCCGGGGAGCTGTTTTTT
clone_size: .; v_call: TRBV6-4; cdr3_length: 17; j_call: TRBJ1-6; d_call: .; cdr3_aa: CASSDSNQAGWNSPLHF; cdr3_nt: TGTGCCAGCAGTGACTCGAACCAGGCAGGGTGGAATTCACCCCTCCACTTT
clone_size: once; v_call: TRBV7-2; cdr3_length: 15; j_call: TRBJ1-5; d_call: .; cdr3_aa: CASSLRRGSNQPQHF; cdr3_nt: TGTGCCAGCAGCTTACGTAGGGGTAGCAATCAGCCCCAGCATTTT
clone_size: .; v_call: TRBV18; cdr3_length: 12; j_call: TRBJ2-1; d_call: .; cdr3_aa: CASSPPGDEQFF; cdr3_nt: TGTGCCAGCTCACCCCCAGGGGATGAGCAGTTCTTC
clone_size: .; v_call: TRBV2; cdr3_length: 14; j_call: TRBJ1-5; d_call: .; cdr3_aa: CASSDRGGNQPQHF; cdr3_nt: TGTGCCAGCAGTGACAGGGGTGGCAATCAGCCCCAGCATTTT
clone_size: .; v_call: TRBV28; cdr3_length: 17; j_call: TRBJ1-2; d_call: TRBD1; cdr3_aa: CASTSSRGQLIGYGYTF; cdr3_nt: TGTGCCAGCACCTCGAGCCGGGGACAGTTGATCGGGTATGGCTACACCTTC
clone_size: .; v_call: TRBV11-3; cdr3_length: 15; j_call: TRBJ2-1; d_call: TRBD2; cdr3_aa: CASSLGGSVINEQFF; cdr3_nt: TGTGCCAGCAGCTTAGGCGGGAGCGTAATCAATGAGCAGTTCTTC
clone_size: .; v_call: TRBV5-4; cdr3_length: 18; j_call: TRBJ2-5; d_call: TRBD2; cdr3_aa: CASSLEPGQRGLKETQYF; cdr3_nt: TGTGCCAGCAGCTTGGAGCCGGGCCAGCGGGGTCTTAAGGAGACCCAGTACTTC
clone_size: .; v_call: TRBV19; cdr3_length: 15; j_call: TRBJ2-1; d_call: TRBD1; cdr3_aa: CASSSGTGGSDEQFF; cdr3_nt: TGTGCCAGTAGTTCCGGGACAGGGGGCTCGGATGAGCAGTTCTTC
clone_size: .; v_call: TRBV9; cdr3_length: 14; j_call: TRBJ1-1; d_call: .; cdr3_aa: CASSVDSRNTEAFF; cdr3_nt: TGTGCCAGCAGCGTAGACAGCCGGAACACTGAAGCTTTCTTT
clone_size: .; v_call: TRBV28; cdr3_length: 14; j_call: TRBJ2-1; d_call: .; cdr3_aa: CASIGGSGRSEQFF; cdr3_nt: TGTGCCAGCATAGGGGGTTCGGGAAGGAGTGAGCAGTTCTTC
clone_size: .; v_call: TRBV2; cdr3_length: 13; j_call: TRBJ1-1; d_call: .; cdr3_aa: CATSKQGNTEAFF; cdr3_nt: TGTGCCACCTCAAAACAGGGGAACACTGAAGCTTTCTTT
clone_size: .; v_call: TRBV2; cdr3_length: 14; j_call: TRBJ1-1; d_call: .; cdr3_aa: CETTLAGSNTEAFF; cdr3_nt: TGTGAGACCACCCTGGCAGGGTCGAACACTGAAGCTTTCTTT
clone_size: .; v_call: TRBV5-1; cdr3_length: 14; j_call: TRBJ2-1; d_call: .; cdr3_aa: CASSLGVWGNEQFF; cdr3_nt: TGCGCCAGCAGCTTAGGGGTTTGGGGAAATGAGCAGTTCTTC
clone_size: once; v_call: TRBV12-3/TRBV12-4; cdr3_length: 12; j_call: TRBJ1-1; d_call: .; cdr3_aa: CASLRDFTEAFF; cdr3_nt: TGTGCCAGTCTTCGGGATTTCACTGAAGCTTTCTTT
clone_size: few; v_call: TRBV6-6; cdr3_length: 14; j_call: TRBJ2-7; d_call: TRBD1; cdr3_aa: CASSTGQGTYEQYF; cdr3_nt: TGTGCCAGCAGTACCGGACAGGGAACCTACGAGCAGTACTTC
clone_size: .; v_call: TRBV3-1/TRBV3-2; cdr3_length: 16; j_call: TRBJ2-5; d_call: TRBD2; cdr3_aa: CASSQVGRDYQETQYF; cdr3_nt: TGTGCCAGCAGCCAAGTAGGGAGGGACTACCAAGAGACCCAGTACTTC
clone_size: .; v_call: TRBV7-2; cdr3_length: 12; j_call: TRBJ1-2; d_call: TRBD1; cdr3_aa: CASSIQGEGYTF; cdr3_nt: TGTGCCAGCAGCATACAGGGGGAAGGCTACACCTTC
clone_size: .; v_call: TRBV6-5; cdr3_length: 15; j_call: TRBJ1-2; d_call: .; cdr3_aa: CASGIGRTELYGYTF; cdr3_nt: TGTGCCAGCGGAATTGGGAGGACTGAACTCTATGGCTACACCTTC